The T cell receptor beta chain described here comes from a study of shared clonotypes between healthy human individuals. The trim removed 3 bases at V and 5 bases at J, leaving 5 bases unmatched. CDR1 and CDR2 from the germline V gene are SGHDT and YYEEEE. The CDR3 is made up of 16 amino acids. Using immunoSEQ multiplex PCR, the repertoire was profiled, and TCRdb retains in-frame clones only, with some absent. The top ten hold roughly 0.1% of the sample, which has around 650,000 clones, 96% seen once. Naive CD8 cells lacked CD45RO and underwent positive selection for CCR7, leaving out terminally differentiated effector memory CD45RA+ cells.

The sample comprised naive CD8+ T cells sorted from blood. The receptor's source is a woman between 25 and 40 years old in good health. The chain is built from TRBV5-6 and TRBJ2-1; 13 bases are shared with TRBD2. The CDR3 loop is CASSWGTSGNHNEQFF. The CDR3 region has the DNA TGTGCCAGCAGCTGGGGGACTAGCGGGAATCACAATGAGCAGTTCTTC.